Presented here are 8 T cell receptor beta chains from one specimen sequenced in a study of T cells in Graves' hyperthyroidism and ophthalmopathy (dated by TCRdb to about 2019). Libraries were made using multiplex PCR. The sample was run on an Illumina HiSeq 2000. TCR beta CDR3 regions were amplified from RNA transcripts. For the first round of RT-PCR on the TCR CDR3, the HTBI primer set was used together with the Qiagen OneStep RT-PCR kit. TCRdb took the public reads, trimmed them with fastp at Q25, ran MiXCR for clone calling and kept in-frame beta chains. All rows with the same CDR3 protein become a single entry with the most common DNA and genes. The sample records 250,000 or so distinct CDR3 sequences, approximately 16% of which are singletons. About 33% of the sample is held by the ten biggest clonotypes. The sample comprised blood. These receptors all stem from a woman in her forties or fifties with Graves' hyperthyroidism that later progressed to Graves' ophthalmopathy.

The chain uses TRBV5-1 and TRBJ2-2; D remains unclear. This CDR3 has 14 amino acids. Trimming shortened V by 2 bases and J by 1 base, and 6 bases separated the two germline ends. Germline CDR1 and CDR2: SGHRS and YFSETQ. The CDR3: CASSFYKNTGELFF. The CDR3 DNA is TGCGCCAGCAGCTTCTACAAGAACACCGGGGAGCTGTTTTTT.

This clonotype has a count of ten or more. J is TRBJ2-1 and V is TRBV27, with TRBD2 matching over 16 bases. V dropped 3 bases and J dropped 12; count of bases not matched to a gene: 5. Germline CDR1 and CDR2: MNHEY and SMNVEV (reference sequence). The CDR3 loop spans 15 amino acids. Here the CDR3 reads CASSLGTSGRAAQFF. CDR3 coding DNA: TGTGCCAGCAGTTTGGGGACTAGCGGGAGGGCGGCGCAGTTCTTC.

With regard to this clonotype: Being one base from a much bigger clone, this may be a read error. This chain joins TRBV18 and TRBJ1-2, with D possibly being TRBD1 (5 bases). This CDR3 contains 13 residues. From germline, CDR1 is KGHSH and CDR2 LQKENI. The CDR3 spells CASSPARQMRYAF. CDR3 sequence (DNA): TGTGCCAGCTCACCAGCCCGACAGATGCGCTACGCCTTC. Complete variable domain (other parts from reference TRBV18 and TRBJ1-2): NAGVMQNPRHLVRRRGQEARLRCSPMKGHSHVYWYRQLPEEGLKFMVYLQKENIIDESGMPKERFSAEFPKEGPSILRIQQVVRGDSAAYFCASSPARQMRYAFGSGTRLTVV.

This clonotype has only one observation. The limits of the CDR3 on the DNA are not certain, so only TCRdb's listed CDR3 is given. The chain uses TRBV5-1 and TRBJ2-3; TRBD2, the D gene given by the table, was not confirmed from the DNA. Germline V gene lookup returns CDR1 SGHRS and CDR2 YFSETQ. The CDR3 contains 20 residues when both ends are counted. CDR3 residues: CASSFYICSAIERGTDTQYF.

The chain employs TRBV5-6 and TRBJ1-1; D gene ambiguous. The germline V gene encodes CDR1 SGHDT and CDR2 YYEEEE. The CDR3 totals 12 residues. The V and J ends lost 2 bases and 3 bases respectively, with 5 bases between them. The CDR3 coding sequence is TGTGCCAGCAGCTTAAGGTACACTGAAGCTTTCTTT. Protein product: CASSLRYTEAFF.

The chain carries TRBV29-1 and TRBJ1-1; D perhaps matches TRBD1 (5 bases). The CDR3 sequence is 12 residues long. Trimming took 3 bases from V and 10 from J, leaving 15 bases between them. The germline V gene has CDR1 SQVTM and CDR2 ANQGSEA. The DNA for the CDR3 is TGCAGCGTTGAGGCAGGGAGACTGGTAGCTTTCTTT. This translates into CSVEAGRLVAFF.

Comment on this clonotype: A much larger clone differs from this one at a single base, so this may be a read error. The CDR3: CASIDRSTPNYGYTF. CDR3 DNA: TGTGCCAGCATCGACAGATCCACCCCTAACTATGGCTACACCTTC. This chain uses TRBV2 with TRBJ1-2, with D possibly being TRBD1 (5 bases). The CDR3 loop spans 15 amino acids. CDR1 and CDR2 (germline): SNHLY, FYNNEI. V was cut by 7 bases and J by 0 bases, with 15 bases left in between.

CDR3 sequence: CASRNNPNTGELFF. CDR3 bases: TGTGCCAGCAGGAACAACCCAAACACCGGGGAGCTGTTTTTT. This chain uses TRBV27 with TRBJ2-2; D is ambiguous. Germline loops: CDR1 MNHEY, CDR2 SMNVEV (reference sequence). V was shortened by 6 bases and J by 2 bases, with 10 bases between the two germline ends. The CDR3 is 14 amino acids.